These 9 T cell receptor beta chains were sequenced from one sample in a study of blood T cell repertoires in COVID-19. TCRdb's copy holds only in-frame clones and misses some; the assay was immunoSEQ multiplex PCR. Of about 170,000 clones in the sample, about 85% are singletons; the top ten hold 1% to 1.5%. The sequenced material came from peripheral blood. The receptor source for this set is a man between 60 and 75 years old who had recovered from COVID-19.

This rearrangement joins TRBV6-5 to TRBJ2-7, with 8 positions matching TRBD1. Trimming took 6 bases from V and 3 from J; bases not matched to a gene: 10. CDR1 and CDR2 from the germline V gene are MNHEY and SVGAGI. This CDR3 spans 15 amino acids. For the CDR3, the DNA is TGTGCCAGCAGCCGGGACAGGAACCAGCTCTACGAGCAGTACTTC. This encodes CASSRDRNQLYEQYF.

The V gene is TRBV3-1 (or the pseudogene TRBV3-2), the J gene TRBJ2-5, with TRBD2 identical over 13 bases. V lost 0 bases, J lost 0 bases, and 4 bases stayed unmatched. This CDR3 has 18 residues. Germline-derived CDR1 and CDR2 are LGHDT and YNNKEL (reference sequence). The CDR3 region is CASSQEGLAGPYQETQYF. CDR3 bases: TGTGCCAGCAGCCAAGAGGGACTAGCGGGGCCGTACCAAGAGACCCAGTACTTC.

This chain uses TRBV7-2 with TRBJ1-5, with D uncertain. With 1 base removed from V and 3 bases from J, the gap between germline ends came to 10 bases. This CDR3 has 15 residues. From germline, CDR1 is SGHTA and CDR2 FQGNSA. For the CDR3, the DNA is TGTGCCAGCAGCTTAGATGGCGGGTTCAATCAGCCCCAGCATTTT. Protein product: CASSLDGGFNQPQHF.

This chain links TRBV12-3 or TRBV12-4 with TRBJ1-1, with unresolved D. V lost 2 bases and J 10 bases, leaving 14 bases between the germline ends. The CDR3 is 13 residues long. CDR3 in amino acids: CASSLLGRRGAFF. As DNA, the CDR3 is TGTGCCAGCAGTTTATTAGGCCGAAGAGGAGCTTTCTTT.

The rearrangement links TRBV24-1 to TRBJ2-3; TRBD2 matches at 9 bases. The CDR3 loop spans 17 amino acids. CDR1 is KGHDR, CDR2 SFDVKD, per germline. Trimming took 1 base from V and 1 from J; bases not matched to a gene: 5. CDR3 nucleotide sequence: TGTGCCACCAGTGATTTTTGGGCTAGCGGGGGCACAGATACGCAGTATTTT. It yields the protein CATSDFWASGGTDTQYF.

The chain uses TRBV19 and TRBJ1-1, with 7 bases matching TRBD1. Germline V CDR1 and CDR2: LNHDA, SQIVND (reference sequence). This CDR3 is built from 14 residues. After removal of 7 bases from V and 6 bases from J, the junction contained 11 bases not matched to a gene. CDR3 sequence (DNA): TGTGCCAGTAAATTTCGAGGGGGCGACCCTGAAGCTTTCTTT. Amino acid sequence: CASKFRGGDPEAFF.

The chain recombines TRBV7-2 with TRBJ2-2, with D perhaps matching TRBD1 (5 bases). The CDR3 runs 15 residues. Germline-derived CDR1 and CDR2 are SGHTA and FQGNSA. V lost 1 base and J 6 bases, leaving 12 bases between the germline ends. CDR3 nucleotide sequence: TGTGCCAGCAGCTTAGAGGGGCAGGGTCCCGGGGAGCTGTTTTTT. Its translation is CASSLEGQGPGELFF.

The chain recombines TRBV21-1 with TRBJ1-5; TRBD1 is the table's D call and was not checked against the DNA. TRBV21-1 is recorded as a pseudogene. The CDR3 extends over 15 amino acids. The CDR3 DNA is TGTGCCAGCAGCCCCGGGACAGGTTGGGATCAGCCCCAGCATTTT. Its translation: CASSPGTGWDQPQHF.

The chain links TRBV7-3 to TRBJ2-1; 12 nucleotides line up with TRBD1. V lost 4 bases, J lost 8 bases, and 6 bases stayed unmatched. The CDR3 extends over 15 amino acids. The germline V gene has CDR1 SGHTA and CDR2 FQGTGA. The CDR3 reads CASSSPGTGGDEQFF. In DNA, the CDR3 is TGTGCCAGCAGCTCCCCCGGGACAGGGGGCGATGAGCAGTTCTTC.